This T cell receptor (beta chain) was profiled in a study of control samples from healthy donors and cancer patients. Trimming shortened V by 4 bases and J by 2 bases, and 13 bases separated the two germline ends. CDR1 and CDR2 (germline): SGHDT, YYEEEE. The CDR3 is 14 residues long. TCRdb's table, derived via immunoSEQ multiplex PCR, lists solely in-frame clones and lacks some. The table has 150,000 or so clones, roughly 90% seen once. Sequences were obtained from blood. The chain couples TRBV5-6 to TRBJ2-7; possibly TRBD1 or TRBD2 for D (5 bases each). The sequence was collected from a woman between 50 and 59 years old in good health. Here the CDR3 reads CASSVGGRPYEQYF. CDR3 coding DNA: TGTGCCAGCAGCGTTGGGGGACGGCCCTACGAGCAGTACTTC.